This T cell receptor beta chain comes out of a study of T cell changes during pregnancy in multiple sclerosis. The germline CDR1 and CDR2 sequences are SGHNT and YYREEE (reference sequence). The length of the CDR3 is 11 residues. V dropped 3 bases and J dropped 7 bases, with 7 bases sitting between them. Profiling relied on immunoSEQ multiplex PCR, and the TCRdb table lists in-frame clones only, not all of them. The sample shows 45,000 to 55,000 clones, about 92% of them seen only once. This chain uses TRBV5-4 with TRBJ2-5; D unclear. The origin of this receptor is a female donor in good health, enrolled as a control in a pregnancy study. Sample: CD4+ T cells from peripheral blood mononuclear cells, taken in the second trimester of pregnancy. CDR3 loop: CASSSSGTQYF. For the CDR3, the DNA is TGTGCCAGCAGCTCCTCGGGGACCCAGTACTTC.